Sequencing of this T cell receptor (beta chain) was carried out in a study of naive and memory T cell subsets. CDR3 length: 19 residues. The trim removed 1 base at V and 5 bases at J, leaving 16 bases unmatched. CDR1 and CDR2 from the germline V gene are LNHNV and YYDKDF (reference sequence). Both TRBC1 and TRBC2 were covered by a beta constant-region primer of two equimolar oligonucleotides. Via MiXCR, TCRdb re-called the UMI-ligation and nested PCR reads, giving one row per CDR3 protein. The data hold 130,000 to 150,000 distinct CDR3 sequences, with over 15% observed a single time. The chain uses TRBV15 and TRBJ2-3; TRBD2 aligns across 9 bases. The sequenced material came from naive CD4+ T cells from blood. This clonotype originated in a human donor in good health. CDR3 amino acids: CATSRAGGGAGGMGDTQYF. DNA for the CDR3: TGTGCCACCAGCAGAGCTGGCGGGGGGGCGGGAGGCATGGGAGATACGCAGTATTTT.